A selection of T cell receptor beta chains follows, all from one sample in a study. Repertoires were generated with immunoSEQ multiplex PCR, while TCRdb's copy carries only in-frame clones and drops some. The table shows some 70,000 clones, with around 95% occurring only once. The sample taken for sequencing was PBMCs. The source of these receptors is a man in his forties with rheumatoid arthritis. Both conserved end residues are part of each CDR3. The order of the fields is J gene, clone size, V gene, D gene, CDR3 protein, CDR3 DNA. A D gene is named only where the DNA matches it firmly. Size is stated for part of the rows, as once, few or many counts, or as a class when the clone is expanded.

TRBJ2-7,.,TRBV3-1/TRBV3-2,TRBD1,CASSQDPKGQGYEQYF,TGTGCCAGCAGCCAAGATCCGAAGGGACAGGGGTACGAGCAGTACTTC
TRBJ2-7,.,TRBV6-5,TRBD2,CASSYDSGGLYEQYF,TGTGCCAGCAGTTACGATAGCGGGGGTTTATACGAGCAGTACTTC
TRBJ1-2,.,TRBV20-1,.,CSAYRADGYTF,TGCAGTGCTTACCGGGCTGATGGCTACACCTTC
TRBJ1-2,.,TRBV20-1,TRBD1,CSASWTGVFNYGYTF,TGCAGTGCTAGTTGGACAGGGGTGTTTAACTATGGCTACACCTTC
TRBJ2-6,.,TRBV27,.,CAAGSQRFSGANVLTF,TGTGCCGCCGGATCCCAAAGGTTCTCTGGGGCCAACGTCCTGACTTTC
TRBJ1-5,.,TRBV27,TRBD1,CASSPGSSPDRDLQPQHF,TGTGCCAGCAGTCCCGGTTCCTCTCCGGACAGGGACCTTCAGCCCCAGCATTTT
TRBJ2-2,.,TRBV5-1,.,CASSDGTGRELFF,TGCGCCAGCAGCGATGGGACCGGGCGGGAGCTGTTTTTT
TRBJ1-1,.,TRBV18,.,CASSPPDSAKNTEAFF,TGTGCCAGCTCACCACCGGACAGCGCGAAAAACACTGAAGCTTTCTTT
TRBJ2-6,.,TRBV19,.,CASNLGSGANVLTF,TGTGCCAGTAACCTCGGCTCTGGGGCCAACGTCCTGACTTTC
TRBJ2-7,.,TRBV27,.,CASSWSGSSYEQYF,TGTGCCAGCAGTTGGAGCGGGTCTTCCTACGAGCAGTACTTC
TRBJ2-7,once,TRBV7-9,TRBD1,CASSSGQGSYEQYF,TGTGCCAGCAGCTCGGGACAGGGAAGCTACGAGCAGTACTTC
TRBJ2-7,.,TRBV3-1/TRBV3-2,TRBD2,CASSQVGGRGGRFSLEQYF,TGTGCCAGCAGCCAAGTGGGGGGCCGGGGGGGCCGGTTTTCGCTCGAGCAGTACTTC
TRBJ2-1,few,TRBV2,TRBD2,CASRGTSGNEQFF,TGTGCCAGCAGGGGGACTAGCGGAAATGAGCAGTTCTTC
TRBJ2-2,once,TRBV10-3,.,CAISETGELFF,TGTGCCATCAGTGAGACCGGGGAGCTGTTTTTT
TRBJ1-1,.,TRBV30,.,CAWTGAGVNTEAFF,TGTGCCTGGACAGGGGCTGGGGTGAACACTGAAGCTTTCTTT
TRBJ2-3,.,TRBV19,.,CASSIGTRTDTQYF,TGTGCCAGTAGTATCGGGACTCGCACAGATACGCAGTATTTT
TRBJ2-3,.,TRBV28,TRBD1,CASSSTGSITDTQYF,TGTGCCAGCAGTTCGACAGGGTCCATCACAGATACGCAGTATTTT
TRBJ1-5,.,TRBV5-1,.,CASSLEGGNQPQHF,TGCGCCAGCAGCTTGGAAGGCGGCAATCAGCCCCAGCATTTT
TRBJ2-2,.,TRBV28,.,CATNLVAGNTGELFF,TGTGCCACCAATCTGGTGGCGGGGAACACCGGGGAGCTGTTTTTT
TRBJ1-1,.,TRBV29-1,.,CSVDTSAWNTEAFF,TGCAGCGTTGATACCAGTGCCTGGAACACTGAAGCTTTCTTT
TRBJ2-1,.,TRBV7-8,.,CASSLGAGLNEQFF,TGTGCCAGCAGCTTAGGGGCCGGGCTTAATGAGCAGTTCTTC
TRBJ2-6,.,TRBV19,.,CASSTQGSGANVLTF,TGTGCCAGTAGTACTCAGGGGTCTGGGGCCAACGTCCTGACTTTC
TRBJ1-6,once,TRBV18,TRBD1,CASSGGQGGSYNSPLHF,TGTGCCAGCTCCGGGGGACAGGGTGGCTCCTATAATTCACCCCTCCACTTT
TRBJ2-2,.,TRBV6-6,.,CATRGAGRTGELFF,TGTGCCACCCGTGGGGCGGGCAGGACCGGGGAGCTGTTTTTT
TRBJ2-7,.,TRBV3-1/TRBV3-2,.,CASSQDLLWSETGNVDF,TGTGCCAGCAGCCAGGACCTACTGTGGAGTGAGACGGGGAATGTGGACTTC
TRBJ2-5,.,TRBV10-2,TRBD2,CASSDEAGGLGTQYF,TGCGCCAGCAGTGACGAAGCGGGGGGGCTTGGGACCCAGTACTTC
TRBJ2-5,.,TRBV4-1,.,CASSLGVQETQYF,TGCGCCAGCAGCCTCGGGGTCCAAGAGACCCAGTACTTC
TRBJ2-2,.,TRBV4-2,TRBD1,CASSQGTGADTGELFF,TGTGCCAGCAGCCAAGGAACAGGGGCCGACACCGGGGAGCTGTTTTTT
TRBJ1-1,.,TRBV5-4,.,CASSSSGWVGNTEAFF,TGTGCCAGCAGCTCATCAGGGTGGGTCGGGAACACTGAAGCTTTCTTT
TRBJ1-2,.,TRBV5-4,.,CASSGGTHTYGYTF,TGTGCCAGCAGCGGGGGGACACACACTTACGGCTACACCTTC
TRBJ2-2,.,TRBV19,TRBD1,CATPDRGNTGELFF,TGTGCCACCCCGGACAGGGGAAACACCGGGGAGCTGTTTTTT
TRBJ1-2,.,TRBV18,.,CASSPEYGYTF,TGTGCCAGCTCACCAGAGTATGGCTACACCTTC
TRBJ1-2,.,TRBV5-1,.,CASSSDSSNYGYTF,TGCGCCAGCAGCTCCGACAGCTCTAACTATGGCTACACCTTC
TRBJ1-4,.,TRBV29-1,.,CSGSVLGKLFF,TGCAGCGGATCGGTACTGGGAAAACTGTTTTTT
TRBJ1-2,.,TRBV3-1/TRBV3-2,TRBD1,CASSQRTGQIYTF,TGTGCCAGCAGCCAACGGACGGGACAGATTTACACCTTC
TRBJ1-1,.,TRBV7-2,.,CASSYHRDSNTEAFF,TGTGCCAGCAGCTATCACCGGGACTCGAACACTGAAGCTTTCTTT
TRBJ1-1,few,TRBV19,.,CASSTVWGAGAEAFF,TGTGCCAGTAGTACCGTATGGGGGGCTGGCGCTGAAGCTTTCTTT
TRBJ1-1,.,TRBV11-2,.,CASSLDNLGANTEAFF,TGTGCCAGCAGCTTAGACAACCTTGGGGCGAACACTGAAGCTTTCTTT
TRBJ1-1,once,TRBV9,.,CASSVFDRLNTEAFF,TGTGCCAGCAGCGTTTTCGACAGACTGAACACTGAAGCTTTCTTT
TRBJ2-5,.,TRBV18,.,CASSSNSGTSWDQETQYF,TGTGCCAGCTCCTCCAACTCCGGGACCTCGTGGGACCAAGAGACCCAGTACTTC
TRBJ2-7,.,TRBV7-8,TRBD1,CASSSTGTAYEQYF,TGTGCCAGCAGCTCTACCGGGACAGCCTACGAGCAGTACTTC
TRBJ1-1,.,TRBV6-6,.,CAITLRENTEAFF,TGTGCCATCACCCTGAGAGAGAACACTGAAGCTTTCTTT
TRBJ1-1,.,TRBV16,TRBD1,CASSQNRGRERLNTEAFF,TGTGCCAGCAGCCAGAACAGGGGCCGCGAAAGATTGAACACTGAAGCTTTCTTT
TRBJ2-7,.,TRBV18,.,CASSPGQEAYEQYF,TGTGCCAGCTCACCAGGGCAGGAGGCCTACGAGCAGTACTTC
TRBJ1-5,.,TRBV23-1,TRBD1,CASSHIPGQGPYSNQPQHF,TGCGCCAGCAGTCATATACCGGGACAGGGTCCCTATAGCAATCAGCCCCAGCATTTT
TRBJ2-1,once,TRBV27,.,CAIKTLNEQFF,TGTGCCATCAAGACCCTAAATGAGCAGTTCTTC
TRBJ2-5,.,TRBV9,.,CASSGRDSGYQETQYF,TGTGCCAGCAGCGGAAGGGATAGCGGCTACCAAGAGACCCAGTACTTC
TRBJ2-1,.,TRBV27,.,CASSLSTYNEQFF,TGTGCCAGCAGTTTATCGACTTACAATGAGCAGTTCTTC
TRBJ1-2,.,TRBV3-1/TRBV3-2,.,CASSQGAGAYGYTF,TGTGCCAGCAGCCAGGGTGCAGGGGCCTATGGCTACACCTTC
TRBJ1-2,.,TRBV5-1,TRBD1,CASSRTGGNGGYTF,TGCGCCAGCAGCCGTACAGGGGGGAATGGTGGCTACACCTTC
TRBJ2-7,.,TRBV30,.,CAWSVRQGRSLGEQYF,TGTGCCTGGAGTGTGAGGCAGGGGAGATCATTAGGCGAGCAGTACTTC
TRBJ2-3,.,TRBV19,.,CASSARLGVSTDTQYF,TGTGCCAGTAGTGCCCGACTAGGTGTGAGCACAGATACGCAGTATTTT
TRBJ2-7,.,TRBV19,.,CASSIRGRNEQYF,TGTGCCAGTAGTATTCGGGGGAGGAACGAGCAGTACTTC
TRBJ1-5,.,TRBV7-2,.,CASSLNSNQPQHF,TGTGCCAGCAGCTTAAATAGCAATCAGCCCCAGCATTTT
TRBJ2-7,.,TRBV4-3,.,CASSQDRGLSYEQYF,TGCGCCAGCAGCCAAGATCGGGGCTTATCCTACGAGCAGTACTTC